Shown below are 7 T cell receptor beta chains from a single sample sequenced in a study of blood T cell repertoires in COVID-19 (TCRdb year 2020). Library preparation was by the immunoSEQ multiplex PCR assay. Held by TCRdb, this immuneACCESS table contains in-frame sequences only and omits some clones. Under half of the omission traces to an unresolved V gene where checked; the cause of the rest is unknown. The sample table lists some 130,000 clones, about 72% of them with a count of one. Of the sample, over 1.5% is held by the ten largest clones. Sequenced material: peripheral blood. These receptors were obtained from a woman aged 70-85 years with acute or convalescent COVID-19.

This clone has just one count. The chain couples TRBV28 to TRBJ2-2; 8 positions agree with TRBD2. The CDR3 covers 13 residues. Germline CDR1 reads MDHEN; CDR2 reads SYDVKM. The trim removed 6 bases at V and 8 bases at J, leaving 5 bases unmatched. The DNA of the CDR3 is TGTGCCAGCAGGGATAGCGGGACTGGGGAGCTGTTTTTT. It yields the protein CASRDSGTGELFF.

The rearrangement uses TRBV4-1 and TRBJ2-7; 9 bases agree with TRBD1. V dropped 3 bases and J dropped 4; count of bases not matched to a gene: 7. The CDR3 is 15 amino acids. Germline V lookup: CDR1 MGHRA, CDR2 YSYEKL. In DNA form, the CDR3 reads TGCGCCAGCAGCCATCCGGGACAGGGATCATACGAGCAGTACTTC. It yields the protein CASSHPGQGSYEQYF.

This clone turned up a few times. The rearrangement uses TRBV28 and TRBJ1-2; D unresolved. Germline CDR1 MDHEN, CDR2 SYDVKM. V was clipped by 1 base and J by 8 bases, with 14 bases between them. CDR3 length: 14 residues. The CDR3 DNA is TGTGCCAGCAGTTTATTGGGCCCGTTCCGCGGCTACACCTTC. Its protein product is CASSLLGPFRGYTF.

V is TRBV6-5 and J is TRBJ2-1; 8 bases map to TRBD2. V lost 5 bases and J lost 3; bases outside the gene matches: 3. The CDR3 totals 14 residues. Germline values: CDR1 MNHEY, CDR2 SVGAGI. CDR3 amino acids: CASSPGTSYNEQFF. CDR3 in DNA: TGTGCCAGCAGTCCCGGGACTAGCTACAATGAGCAGTTCTTC.

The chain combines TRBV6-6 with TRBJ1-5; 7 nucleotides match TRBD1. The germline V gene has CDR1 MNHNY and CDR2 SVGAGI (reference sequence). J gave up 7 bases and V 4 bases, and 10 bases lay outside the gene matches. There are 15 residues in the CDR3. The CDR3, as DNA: TGTGCCAGCAGTTTCTCTGAGGGGGCCAAGCAGCCCCAGCATTTT. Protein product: CASSFSEGAKQPQHF.

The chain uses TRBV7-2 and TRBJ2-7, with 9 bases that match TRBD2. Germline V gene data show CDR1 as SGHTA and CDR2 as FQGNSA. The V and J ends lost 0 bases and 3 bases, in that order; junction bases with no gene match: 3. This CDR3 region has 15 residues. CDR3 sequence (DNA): TGTGCCAGCAGCTTAGCTGCGGGGGGGAGCTACGAGCAGTACTTC. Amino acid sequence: CASSLAAGGSYEQYF.

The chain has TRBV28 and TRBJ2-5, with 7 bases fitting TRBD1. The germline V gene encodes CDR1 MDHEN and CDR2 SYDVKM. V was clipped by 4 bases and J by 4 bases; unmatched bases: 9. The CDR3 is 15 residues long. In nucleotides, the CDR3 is TGTGCCAGCAGTTCCCGACAGGGACGGGGAGAGACCCAGTACTTC. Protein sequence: CASSSRQGRGETQYF.